This T cell receptor (beta chain) was identified in a study of OX40 agonist ivuxolimab in advanced cancers. As regards this clone: The antigen is unknown.

This CDR3 is 14 amino acids long. After removal of 5 bases from V and 4 bases from J, the junction contained 7 bases not matched to a gene. Germline V gives CDR1 SGHAT, CDR2 FQDESV (reference sequence). With baseline, cycle 4 day 1, and cycle 7 day 1 as timepoints, blood was sampled. General observations from the study: Researchers did not establish what antigens the expanded peripheral T cells target. In the 0.1 to 3.0 mg/kg range, CD4+ and CD8+ blood T cells had expanded clonally by week 6. More expanded clones were found, on average, in CD8+ than in CD4+ T cells.

Using immunoSEQ multiplex PCR, the repertoire was profiled, and TCRdb retains in-frame clones only, with some absent. The data contain fewer than 80,000 clones, around 86% of them singletons. The chain uses TRBV11-1 and TRBJ2-5, with 7 bases identical to TRBD1. Here the sequenced sample was CD4+ or CD8+ T cells sorted from blood, taken in a trial of the OX40 agonist ivuxolimab. The clonotype comes from an adult with an advanced solid tumor such as melanoma, head and neck, liver or kidney cancer. The CDR3 sequence is CASSPRQGGETQYF. In DNA, the CDR3 is TGTGCCAGCAGCCCGCGACAGGGTGGAGAGACCCAGTACTTC.